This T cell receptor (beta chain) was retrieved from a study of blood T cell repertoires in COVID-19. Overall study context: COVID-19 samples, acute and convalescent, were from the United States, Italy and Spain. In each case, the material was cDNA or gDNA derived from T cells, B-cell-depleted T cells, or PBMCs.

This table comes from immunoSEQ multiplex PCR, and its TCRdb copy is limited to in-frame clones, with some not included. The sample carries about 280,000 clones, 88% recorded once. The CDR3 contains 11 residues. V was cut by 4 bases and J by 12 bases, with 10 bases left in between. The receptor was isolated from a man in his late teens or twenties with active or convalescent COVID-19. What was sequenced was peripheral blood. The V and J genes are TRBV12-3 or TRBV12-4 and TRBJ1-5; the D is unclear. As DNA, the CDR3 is TGTGCCAGCAGTTCATCCACGGGCCAGCATTTT. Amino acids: CASSSSTGQHF.